A single sample is the source of the 5 T cell receptor beta chains below, sequenced in a study of metastatic and nonmetastatic thyroid tumors. TCRdb re-called the PCR reads through MiXCR. The sample contains around 40,000 clones, roughly a sixth of which appear only once. Prior to thyroid surgery, none of the patients had received any treatment. The source material was blood. The receptors were sampled from a male donor with papillary thyroid cancer or a benign thyroid nodule (not recorded which). Some clones in this sample may be carry-over from other donors' samples.

There are many counts of this clone. V gene TRBV12-3 or TRBV12-4 combines with J gene TRBJ1-5, with D perhaps matching TRBD1 (6 bases). V lost 6 bases, J lost 1 base, and 10 bases lay in between. The CDR3 is 14 amino acids. CDR3 sequence: CASRAGQSNQPQHF. In DNA, the CDR3 is TGTGCCAGCAGGGCCGGACAGAGCAATCAGCCCCAGCATTTT.

This clone has only a few counts. This may arise from a read error, as a much more abundant clone is one base away. This rearrangement joins TRBV5-6 to TRBJ2-2; no clear D. V lost 4 bases and J 6 bases, leaving 10 bases between the germline ends. The CDR3 has 13 residues. Germline-derived CDR1 and CDR2 are SGHDT and YYEEEE. The CDR3 DNA follows: TGTGCCAGCAGCATGCTACTCCCCGGGGAGCTGTTTTTT. Its protein product is CASSMLLPGELFF. The full variable domain, with the rest looked up from reference TRBV5-6 and TRBJ2-2, is DAGVTQSPTHLIKTRGQQVTLRCSPKSGHDTVSWYQQALGQGPQFIFQYYEEEERQRGNFPDRFSGHQFPNYSSELNVNALLLGDSALYLCASSMLLPGELFFGEGSRLTVL.

This clone was picked up many times. The chain's CDR3 is CASSPEAQARAEAFF. In nucleotides, the CDR3 is TGTGCCAGCTCACCTGAGGCCCAGGCGCGCGCTGAAGCTTTCTTT. V usage is TRBV18 and J usage is TRBJ1-1; D uncertain. The V end was cut by 3 bases, the J end by 6 bases, with 17 bases between. CDR3 size: 15 residues. Germline assignment: CDR1 KGHSH and CDR2 LQKENI. Full variable domain (missing parts from reference TRBV18 and TRBJ1-1): NAGVMQNPRHLVRRRGQEARLRCSPMKGHSHVYWYRQLPEEGLKFMVYLQKENIIDESGMPKERFSAEFPKEGPSILRIQQVVRGDSAAYFCASSPEAQARAEAFFGQGTRLTVV.

This clone was recorded many times. The CDR3 bases are TGTGCCAGCAGTCAGTCTGCGGGGGGGCCGGAGTATATTGCCCGGGAGCTGTTTTTT. Its protein is CASSQSAGGPEYIARELFF. The J gene is TRBJ2-2, the V gene TRBV5-5, with 9 positions matching TRBD2. The CDR3 is made up of 19 amino acids. The V and J ends lost 5 bases and 9 bases, in that order; junction bases with no gene match: 23. CDR1 SGHKS and CDR2 YYEKEE come from the germline V gene (reference sequence).

This clone was counted many times. This chain joins TRBV10-2 and TRBJ1-3; 10 bases fit TRBD1. With 0 bases clipped from V and 9 bases from J, the junction kept 11 bases outside the gene matches. CDR1 WSHSY and CDR2 SAAADI come from the germline V gene. The CDR3 contains 17 residues. CDR3 residues: CASSESGQGSFWSTIYF. The CDR3 nucleotides are TGCGCCAGCAGTGAGTCGGGACAGGGGAGTTTTTGGAGCACCATATATTTT.